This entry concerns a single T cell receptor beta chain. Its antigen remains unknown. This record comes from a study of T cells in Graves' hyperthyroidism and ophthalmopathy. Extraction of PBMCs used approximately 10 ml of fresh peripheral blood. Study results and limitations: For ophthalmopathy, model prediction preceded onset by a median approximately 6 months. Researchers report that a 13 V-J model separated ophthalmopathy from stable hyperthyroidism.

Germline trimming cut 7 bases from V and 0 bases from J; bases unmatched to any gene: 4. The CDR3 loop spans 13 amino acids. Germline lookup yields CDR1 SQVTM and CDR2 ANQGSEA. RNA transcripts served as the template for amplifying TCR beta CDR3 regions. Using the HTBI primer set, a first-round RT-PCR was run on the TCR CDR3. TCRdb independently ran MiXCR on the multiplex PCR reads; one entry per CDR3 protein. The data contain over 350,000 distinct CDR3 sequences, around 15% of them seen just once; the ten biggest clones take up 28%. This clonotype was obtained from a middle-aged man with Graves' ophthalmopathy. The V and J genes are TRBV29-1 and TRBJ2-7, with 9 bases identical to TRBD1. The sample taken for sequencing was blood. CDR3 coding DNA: TGCAGCGGACAGGGGGGGAGCTCCTACGAGCAGTACTTC. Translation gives CSGQGGSSYEQYF.